One sample yielded the 8 T cell receptor beta chains listed below, sequenced in a study of T cells in women clearing cervical HPV infection. TCRdb's copy holds only in-frame clones and misses some; the assay was immunoSEQ multiplex PCR. In all, the sample yields 30,000 to 35,000 clones. The sample taken for sequencing was blood buffy coat. These receptors all stem from a woman between 18 and 75 years old with a cervical HPV16 infection that either progressed to CIN3+ or cleared (not recorded which).

Details on this clone: The CDR3 end falls 3 residues outside the read, so it is completed with the germline J gene. The chain uses TRBV7-3 and TRBJ1-2, with 8 bases identical to TRBD1. From germline, CDR1 is SGHTA and CDR2 FQGTGA. This CDR3 contains 14 residues. The trim removed 2 bases at V and 6 bases at J, leaving 5 bases unmatched. CDR3 DNA (partial): TGTGCCAGCAGCTTAGGAAACAGGGGGGATGGC. Its protein product is CASSLGNRGDG. The whole CDR3 protein is CASSLGNRGDGYTF.

A remark on this clone: Germline is not matched at one junction end, which may reflect a read error. The read falls 3 residues short of the CDR3 end, and the missing part is taken from the germline J gene. J is TRBJ2-2 and V is TRBV7-8, with 11 bases identical to TRBD2. The CDR3 loop spans 15 amino acids. CDR1 and CDR2 (germline): SGHVS, FQNEAQ. The sequenced CDR3 bases are TGTGCCAGCAGCCTAGCGGGGGGGAACACCGGGGAG. Translating gives CASSLAGGNTGE. The whole CDR3 is CASSLAGGNTGELFF.

As to this clone: The sequenced fragment ends 3 residues before the CDR3 boundary, so the rest is inferred from the germline J gene. The rearrangement links TRBV20-1 to TRBJ1-5; TRBD1 matches at 7 bases. V gave up 2 bases and J gave up 1 base; unmatched junction bases: 8. In germline, CDR1 is DFQATT, CDR2 SNEGSKA (reference sequence). The CDR3 is made up of 16 amino acids. The CDR3 bases that were read are TGCAGTGCTAGAAGCGCTACAGGGGCGAGCAATCAGCCC. Residues: CSARSATGASNQP. The CDR3 in its entirety is CSARSATGASNQPQHF.

The covered CDR3 bases are TGTGCCAGCTCAAGGGTTGCGAACACCGGGGAG. Protein: CASSRVANTGE. The CDR3, in full, reads CASSRVANTGELFF. V and J are TRBV18 and TRBJ2-2; D ambiguous. The CDR3 extends 3 residues past the end of the read, so its final part is completed from the germline J gene. Trimming took 5 bases from V and 0 from J, leaving 7 bases between them. Germline V CDR1 and CDR2: KGHSH, LQKENI. This CDR3 has 14 residues.

For this clone: The DNA ends 3 residues before the CDR3 does, and the rest of the CDR3 is filled in from the germline J gene. The gene calls are TRBV11-2 and TRBJ2-3; D is possibly TRBD1 (5 bases). The CDR3 has 14 residues. V dropped 5 bases and J dropped 1 base, with 10 bases sitting between them. CDR1 is SGHAT, CDR2 FQNNGV, per germline. CDR3 protein: CASSLDRGTDTQYF. The DNA read from the CDR3 is TGTGCCAGCAGCCTCGACAGAGGCACAGATACG.

Worth noting for this clone: The read comes to an end 3 residues before the CDR3 does, leaving the germline J gene to fill in the end. J is TRBJ2-3 and V is TRBV18; 7 positions match TRBD2. From germline, CDR1 is KGHSH and CDR2 LQKENI. This CDR3 has 13 amino acids. The CDR3 region is CASSPSGKETQYF. The sequenced part of the CDR3 DNA is TGTGCCAGCTCACCGAGCGGGAAAGAGACG.

In regard to this clone: The sequence runs out 3 residues before the end of the CDR3; the remainder is reconstructed from the germline J gene. The rearrangement uses TRBV5-1 and TRBJ2-3; TRBD1 aligns across 7 bases. V shed 4 bases and J 2 bases; nucleotides not matched to a gene: 4. This CDR3 spans 14 amino acids. The germline V gene has CDR1 SGHRS and CDR2 YFSETQ. The CDR3 DNA, read in part, is TGCGCCAGCAGCCAGGGGGTGACCACAGATACG. Translated: CASSQGVTTDT. The complete CDR3 reads CASSQGVTTDTQYF.

CDR3 protein: CSVVGWREFYNEQFF. The CDR3 DNA, read in part, is TGCAGCGTTGTAGGTTGGCGGGAGTTCTACAATGAG. The gene calls are TRBV29-1 and TRBJ2-1; TRBD2 agrees at 7 bases. The CDR3 is cut off 3 residues early in the read; its end comes from the germline J gene. Trimming took 4 bases from V and 3 from J; bases not matched to a gene: 9. Germline V gene sequence: CDR1 SQVTM, CDR2 ANQGSEA. This CDR3 is 15 amino acids long.